What follows are 28 T cell receptor beta chains derived from one specimen sequenced in a study of T cell responses to AZD1222 COVID-19 vaccine. Method: immunoSEQ multiplex PCR; TCRdb's copy keeps in-frame clones and lacks some. The sample lists roughly 150,000 clones, over 85% occurring once. The material sequenced was peripheral blood, taken on day 0 of AZD1222 vaccination. These receptors all come from an adult in good health.

The chain is built from TRBV30 and TRBJ1-4, with D tentatively TRBD1 (6 bases). Germline assignment: CDR1 GTSNPN and CDR2 SVGIG (reference sequence). The CDR3 sequence is 15 residues long. V dropped 5 bases and J dropped 7 bases, with 20 bases sitting between them. The CDR3 sequence: CAWGAGDTGVEKLFF. CDR3 DNA: TGTGCCTGGGGAGCGGGGGACACCGGCGTTGAAAAACTGTTTTTT.

The gene calls are TRBV7-9 and TRBJ1-1; 7 bases match TRBD1. The trim removed 3 bases at V and 11 bases at J, leaving 18 bases unmatched. The CDR3 length is 16 residues. CDR1 and CDR2 (germline): SEHNR, FQNEAQ (reference sequence). The CDR3 here is CASSFYGWKVQGVAFF. The DNA of the CDR3 is TGTGCCAGCAGCTTCTATGGTTGGAAGGTCCAGGGGGTTGCTTTCTTT.

This chain links TRBV7-8 with TRBJ1-4; perhaps TRBD1 as D (6 bases). The CDR3 contains 14 residues. With 0 bases removed from V and 8 bases from J, the gap between germline ends came to 10 bases. Germline V CDR1 and CDR2: SGHVS, FQNEAQ. CDR3 sequence (DNA): TGTGCCAGCAGCTTAGCGGGGGGCCGGGAAAAACTGTTTTTT. As protein: CASSLAGGREKLFF.

The chain couples TRBV29-1 to TRBJ1-2, with D perhaps TRBD1 (6 bases). Germline lookup yields CDR1 SQVTM and CDR2 ANQGSEA. The CDR3 is 15 residues long. Trimming shortened V by 5 bases and J by 4 bases, and 20 bases separated the two germline ends. CDR3 in amino acids: CSVPSGGGGGYGYTF. The CDR3 DNA reads as TGCAGCGTTCCTTCCGGAGGGGGAGGGGGCTATGGCTACACCTTC.

This clone has a single count. The V and J genes are TRBV6-1 and TRBJ1-2; the D is unclear. The ends were cut back, 2 bases at V and 3 bases at J, with 7 bases in the middle. Germline assignment: CDR1 MNHNS and CDR2 SASEGT. The CDR3 is 13 amino acids. CDR3 DNA sequence: TGTGCCAGCAGTGAATGGCAGGACTATGGCTACACCTTC. Translated: CASSEWQDYGYTF.

The J gene is TRBJ1-3, the V gene TRBV5-1; the D gene is possibly TRBD1 (6 bases). CDR1 is SGHRS, CDR2 YFSETQ, per germline. V was pared by 4 bases and J by 0 bases, with 11 bases between. The CDR3 loop spans 15 amino acids. This CDR3 reads CASSLGTSSGNTIYF. The CDR3 nucleotides are TGCGCCAGCAGCCTGGGGACAAGCTCTGGAAACACCATATATTTT.

This clone was seen a single time. This chain uses TRBV19 with TRBJ1-6, with D tentatively TRBD1 (6 bases). Trimming removed 6 bases from V and 8 bases from J, with 11 bases in between. The CDR3 sequence is 13 residues long. Per germline, CDR1 LNHDA and CDR2 SQIVND (reference sequence). CDR3 residues: CASREGVDSPLHF. The CDR3 DNA sequence: TGTGCCAGTAGGGAGGGGGTCGATTCACCCCTCCACTTT.

V is TRBV10-3 and J is TRBJ1-4, with 8 nucleotides matching TRBD1. The germline V gene has CDR1 ENHRY and CDR2 SYGVKD. After removal of 2 bases from V and 2 bases from J, the junction contained 1 base not matched to a gene. The CDR3 is 15 residues long. The CDR3 nucleotides read TGTGCCATCAGTGAGCAGGGGGCCACTAATGAAAAACTGTTTTTT. Residues: CAISEQGATNEKLFF.

The chain combines TRBV6-5 with TRBJ2-7; 10 bases agree with TRBD2. Germline V gene lookup returns CDR1 MNHEY and CDR2 SVGAGI. V was pared by 0 bases and J by 4 bases, with 6 bases of the junction left unmatched. This CDR3 is 16 amino acids long. The chain's CDR3 is CASSYSTTSGKYEQYF. CDR3 nucleotide sequence: TGTGCCAGCAGTTACTCGACCACTAGCGGGAAATACGAGCAGTACTTC.

The CDR3 region is CAWTPGQASTEAFF. Written as DNA, the CDR3 is TGTGCCTGGACCCCGGGACAGGCGTCCACTGAAGCTTTCTTT. The gene calls are TRBV30 and TRBJ1-1, with 8 positions matching TRBD1. The germline gives CDR1 GTSNPN, CDR2 SVGIG (reference sequence). V dropped 4 bases and J dropped 4; count of bases not matched to a gene: 8. This CDR3 comprises 14 residues.

This chain joins TRBV6-1 and TRBJ1-4; the match to TRBD1 covers 9 bases. CDR1 is MNHNS and CDR2 is SASEGT in the germline V gene. The CDR3 runs to 14 residues. J lost 6 bases, V lost 2 bases, and 1 base had no gene match. The CDR3 region is CASSETGGYEKLFF. The CDR3 DNA is TGTGCCAGCAGTGAAACAGGGGGCTATGAAAAACTGTTTTTT.

The chain has TRBV12-3 or TRBV12-4 and TRBJ1-4; the D gene is possibly TRBD1 (5 bases). This CDR3 is 13 amino acids long. V lost 8 bases, J lost 7 bases, and 14 bases lay in between. The CDR3 DNA is TGTGCCAGCTCGTGGGGGTCGGGTGAAAAACTGTTTTTT. Translating gives CASSWGSGEKLFF.

J is TRBJ2-7 and V is TRBV6-1; D remains ambiguous. Germline CDR1 reads MNHNS; CDR2 reads SASEGT. There are 15 residues in the CDR3. V dropped 2 bases and J dropped 0 bases, with 11 bases sitting between them. CDR3 sequence reads: CASSERVARSYEQYF. In DNA form, the CDR3 reads TGTGCCAGCAGTGAAAGAGTGGCCCGCTCCTACGAGCAGTACTTC.

This chain connects TRBV18 to TRBJ2-7; no clear D. The V end was cut by 5 bases, the J end by 1 base, with 12 bases between. This CDR3 is built from 14 residues. Germline CDR1 KGHSH, CDR2 LQKENI. The CDR3 DNA sequence: TGTGCCAGCTCAGCGAGGACGTATTCCTACGAGCAGTACTTC. Amino acids: CASSARTYSYEQYF.

The chain recombines TRBV5-1 with TRBJ2-7; 10 bases are shared with TRBD2. CDR3 size: 15 residues. Germline trimming cut 4 bases from V and 2 bases from J; bases unmatched to any gene: 6. The germline CDR1 and CDR2 sequences are SGHRS and YFSETQ. CDR3 protein: CASSAVTSGTYEQYF. The CDR3 DNA is TGCGCCAGCAGCGCCGTTACTAGCGGGACCTACGAGCAGTACTTC.

The sample holds one count of this clone. The chain carries TRBV2 and TRBJ1-3, with TRBD1 as a possible D gene (5 bases). Trimming shortened V by 2 bases and J by 1 base, and 12 bases separated the two germline ends. Germline lookup yields CDR1 SNHLY and CDR2 FYNNEI. CDR3 length: 16 amino acids. CDR3 bases: TGTGCCAGCAGTGAAATCGCAGGGTGGTCTGGAAACACCATATATTTT. Translating it yields CASSEIAGWSGNTIYF.

CDR3 DNA: TGTGCCAGTAGTATAGTAGCGGGAGCTCCAGATACGCAGTATTTT. Translation: CASSIVAGAPDTQYF. The V call is TRBV19, the J call TRBJ2-3; 9 positions match TRBD2. CDR3 length equals 15 residues. Germline loops: CDR1 LNHDA, CDR2 SQIVND (reference sequence). Germline trimming cut 1 base from V and 4 bases from J; bases unmatched to any gene: 3.

The V and J genes are TRBV5-4 and TRBJ1-6, with TRBD1 matching 9 bases. From germline, CDR1 is SGHNT and CDR2 YYREEE (reference sequence). The CDR3 is 16 residues long. Germline trimming cut 0 bases from V and 2 bases from J; bases unmatched to any gene: 0. For the CDR3, the DNA is TGTGCCAGCAGCTTGGGACAGGGGGCCTATAATTCACCCCTCCACTTT. Protein sequence: CASSLGQGAYNSPLHF.

This sequence joins TRBV24-1 and TRBJ2-1; 13 nucleotides line up with TRBD2. The CDR3 runs to 19 residues. With V trimmed by 5 bases and J by 0 bases, 9 bases remained unmatched. Germline CDR1 KGHDR, CDR2 SFDVKD. CDR3 protein: CATSGPGLAGPSSYNEQFF. The CDR3 DNA reads TGTGCCACCAGTGGTCCGGGACTAGCGGGACCGAGCTCCTACAATGAGCAGTTCTTC.

This clone was recorded once. The chain uses TRBV11-2 and TRBJ2-1, with 9 positions matching TRBD2. The junction had 19 bases not matched to a gene; V was cut back by 2 bases and J by 8 bases. Per germline, CDR1 SGHAT and CDR2 FQNNGV. The CDR3 consists of 19 residues. CDR3 loop: CASSLISGRREGRKYEQFF. CDR3 DNA sequence: TGTGCCAGCAGCTTAATAAGCGGGCGGCGGGAGGGCCGGAAGTATGAGCAGTTCTTC.

The gene calls are TRBV3-1 (or the pseudogene TRBV3-2) and TRBJ2-7, with D perhaps being TRBD1 or TRBD2 (5 bases each). Germline CDR1 reads LGHDT; CDR2 reads YNNKEL (reference sequence). Trimming cost V 3 bases and J 4 bases, with 16 bases left between them. This CDR3 comprises 15 residues. In DNA, the CDR3 is TGTGCCAGCAGCCAGGGGCGGGCTAGTTCATACGAGCAGTACTTC. This translates into CASSQGRASSYEQYF.

V and J are TRBV3-1 (or the pseudogene TRBV3-2) and TRBJ2-3, with D hard to call. The CDR3 consists of 14 residues. CDR1 LGHDT and CDR2 YNNKEL come from the germline V gene (reference sequence). V was pared by 4 bases and J by 4 bases, with 12 bases between. CDR3 bases: TGTGCCAGCAGCCCCACCCGGAGCTCAGATACGCAGTATTTT. Protein: CASSPTRSSDTQYF.

This clone came up once. The rearrangement links TRBV29-1 to TRBJ2-3; D assignment may be TRBD1 or TRBD2 (6 bases each). The V end lost 5 bases, the J end lost 4 bases, and 16 bases lay between the germline ends. Per germline, CDR1 SQVTM and CDR2 ANQGSEA. The CDR3 spans 14 residues. CDR3 sequence reads: CSVKGGGSSDTQYF. Here the CDR3 DNA reads TGCAGCGTTAAAGGAGGGGGATCATCAGATACGCAGTATTTT.

The chain employs TRBV27 and TRBJ1-2; 7 nucleotides line up with TRBD1. J gave up 7 bases and V 6 bases, and 8 bases lay outside the gene matches. The germline V gene encodes CDR1 MNHEY and CDR2 SMNVEV (reference sequence). This CDR3 comprises 13 residues. In DNA, the CDR3 is TGTGCCAGCAGCTACGACAGGGTACGTGGCTACACCTTC. Encoded protein: CASSYDRVRGYTF.

The chain combines TRBV6-5 with TRBJ2-1; 10 nucleotides line up with TRBD2. This CDR3 is built from 14 residues. Germline lookup yields CDR1 MNHEY and CDR2 SVGAGI. After removal of 6 bases from V and 4 bases from J, the junction contained 3 bases not matched to a gene. The DNA for the CDR3 is TGTGCCAGCAGCCGGACTAGCGGATACAATGAGCAGTTCTTC. The encoded protein is CASSRTSGYNEQFF.

The chain joins TRBV24-1 to TRBJ2-1; 12 nucleotides agree with TRBD2. The CDR3 has 17 residues. V gave up 3 bases and J gave up 9 bases; unmatched junction bases: 11. From germline, CDR1 is KGHDR and CDR2 SFDVKD. The CDR3 loop reads CATSDGGLAGRGGEQFF. Here the CDR3 DNA reads TGTGCCACCAGTGATGGAGGACTAGCGGGAAGGGGGGGTGAGCAGTTCTTC.

This sequence joins TRBV6-5 and TRBJ2-3; D uncertain. CDR3 length equals 15 residues. Germline-derived CDR1 and CDR2 are MNHEY and SVGAGI. V shed 0 bases and J shed 1 base, with 8 bases lying between them. The CDR3 region is CASSYSGRGTDTQYF. The CDR3 nucleotides are TGTGCCAGCAGTTACTCAGGGCGAGGCACAGATACGCAGTATTTT.

The rearrangement joins TRBV28 to TRBJ1-6, with a tentative D call TRBD1 (5 bases). The germline CDR1 and CDR2 sequences are MDHEN and SYDVKM. Trimming shortened V by 5 bases and J by 3 bases, and 14 bases separated the two germline ends. The CDR3 totals 16 residues. The CDR3 nucleotides read TGTGCCAGCAGTCCCTCCGGGACGGACTATAATTCACCCCTCCACTTT. Its translation: CASSPSGTDYNSPLHF. The full variable domain, rest sourced from reference TRBV28 and TRBJ1-6, is DVKVTQSSRYLVKRTGEKVFLECVQDMDHENMFWYRQDPGLGLRLIYFSYDVKMKEKGDIPEGYSVSREKKERFSLILESASTNQTSMYLCASSPSGTDYNSPLHFGNGTRLTVT.